A single TCR beta chain is shown here with its context. Clones were sequenced by immunoSEQ multiplex PCR, and TCRdb holds only the in-frame ones, with some missing. The table shows over 45,000 clones, with approximately 70% occurring only once. This CDR3 is 13 amino acids long. With 4 bases removed from V and 4 bases from J, the gap between germline ends came to 11 bases. Germline V gene lookup returns CDR1 SGHNT and CDR2 YYREEE (reference sequence). The data were obtained in a study of STAT5B mutations in CD4+ large granular lymphocyte leukemia. Input material: CD4+ T cells from blood buffy coats. The source is a human donor in good health. V usage is TRBV5-4 and J usage is TRBJ1-2; D remains ambiguous. CDR3 bases: TGTGCCAGCAGCCTGCAGAAGGCCTATGGCTACACCTTC. Translation: CASSLQKAYGYTF. Combining the CDR3 with reference TRBV5-4 and TRBJ1-2 gives the whole variable domain ETGVTQSPTHLIKTRGQQVTLRCSSQSGHNTVSWYQQALGQGPQFIFQYYREEENGRGNFPPRFSGLQFPNYSSELNVNALELDDSALYLCASSLQKAYGYTFGSGTRLTVV.